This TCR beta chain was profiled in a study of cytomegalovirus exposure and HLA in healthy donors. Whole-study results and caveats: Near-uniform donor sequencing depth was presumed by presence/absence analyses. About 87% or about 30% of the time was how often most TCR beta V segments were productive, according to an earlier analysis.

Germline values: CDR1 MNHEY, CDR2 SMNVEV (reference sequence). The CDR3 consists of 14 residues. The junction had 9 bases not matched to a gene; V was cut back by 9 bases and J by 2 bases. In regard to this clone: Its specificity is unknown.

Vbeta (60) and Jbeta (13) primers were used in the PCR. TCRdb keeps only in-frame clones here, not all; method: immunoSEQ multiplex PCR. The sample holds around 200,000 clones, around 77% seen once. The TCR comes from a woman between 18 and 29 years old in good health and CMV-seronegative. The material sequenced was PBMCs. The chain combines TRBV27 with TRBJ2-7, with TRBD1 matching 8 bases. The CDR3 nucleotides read TGTGCCAGTATTGGGACAGGTCTACCCTACGAGCAGTACTTC. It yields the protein CASIGTGLPYEQYF.